This T cell receptor (beta chain) comes out of a study of cytomegalovirus exposure and HLA in healthy donors (dated by TCRdb to about 2017). Regarding the research as a whole: According to a later analysis, the 120 or so validation repertoires were produced on the same platform as the 700 or so repertoires of the first cohort. The study aimed to test whether cataloging public T cell receptors could reveal signatures of past pathogen exposure. Along with the roughly 670-subject first cohort, a separate validation cohort of over a hundred different subjects was used. The study combined high-throughput TCR immunosequencing, statistical association of individual TCRs with disease status, and machine learning to predict cytomegalovirus infection status. The full study reports these points: In both the original and validation cohorts, the classifier was reported to diagnose cytomegalovirus status with high specificity and sensitivity. The authors suggested that the approach could potentially be generalized to other disease states and immunological phenotypes. Of the cluster scores, roughly 93% were above 0 in a later analysis, which found that TCRs clustered in the first cohort also tended to co-occur in the 95 to 150 validation repertoires. The study gave a list of 150 to 200 TCR beta chains associated with cytomegalovirus. All 120 or so repertoires were used to score co-occurrence in the validation cohort in a later analysis, because that analysis had no HLA typing for the cohort. Across donors, most TCR sequences were observed very rarely, whereas some public TCRs were present in many individuals. In vitro tests confirmed that a few of the cytomegalovirus-associated TCR beta chains recognize cytomegalovirus antigens.

The donors belonged to the validation cohort of 120 subjects, which was separate from the 666-subject first cohort. The library was built by means of the immunoSEQ multiplex PCR assay. Regarding the original processing steps: A statistical classification framework was developed to diagnose cytomegalovirus status using the catalog of TCR beta chain sequences. This is the immuneACCESS table as TCRdb keeps it, with only in-frame sequences that have V and J called. A part of the clones is gone; compared with another copy, unresolved V genes explain less than half, and the rest is unexplained. V and J calls and clone size are those listed in that table; D and trimming were worked out from the DNA. The sample contains about 330,000 clones, roughly 89% of them found a single time. The top ten clones comprise around 0.8% of the sample. The CDR3 has 12 amino acids, counting the end cysteine and phenylalanine. The kept DNA is CDR3 alone, 36 bases in frame from the first base. At the junction V is shortened by 2 bases and J by 5 bases, with 9 bases in between. CDR1 GTSNPN and CDR2 SVGIG are derived from the germline V gene (reference sequence).

Only a few counts were recorded for this clone. The antigen this receptor binds is unknown. The sample holds no much larger clone one base away, and base qualities are not on file. Material for sequencing was PBMCs. This TCR came from a woman between 18 and 29 years old in good health and CMV-seronegative. The chain uses TRBV30 and TRBJ1-2, with the D gene uncertain. The CDR3 region has the sequence CAWSIGGYGYTF. DNA sequence: TGTGCCTGGAGTATCGGAGGGTATGGCTACACCTTC.